These T cell receptor beta chains were read from a single sample in a study of T cells in localized non-small cell lung cancer. Assay used: immunoSEQ multiplex PCR; TCRdb lists only in-frame clones, some missing. The sample contains tens of thousands of clones, around 90% of which appear only once. Specimen: peripheral blood, collected before any cancer treatment. Receptor source: a woman aged 35-70 years with stage I squamous cell lung carcinoma. CDR3s include the opening cysteine and the closing phenylalanine or tryptophan. The order of the fields is clone size, J gene, D gene, V gene, CDR3 DNA, CDR3 protein. The D gene is left open where the match is weak. For some rows the clone size is stated as once, few or many, or as a class when expanded; others skip it.

clone size: once
J gene: TRBJ1-1
D gene: -
V gene: TRBV7-9
CDR3 DNA: TGTGCCAGCAGCTTAAGTCCCGGGAACACTGAAGCTTTCTTT
CDR3 protein: CASSLSPGNTEAFF

clone size: -
J gene: TRBJ2-1
D gene: -
V gene: TRBV7-2
CDR3 DNA: TGTGCCAGCAGCCCCCGGCGGCTATACAATGAGCAGTTCTTC
CDR3 protein: CASSPRRLYNEQFF

clone size: -
J gene: TRBJ1-2
D gene: -
V gene: TRBV4-2
CDR3 DNA: TGTGCCAGCAGCCCACAAATGACAGTTGGAAACTATGGCTACACCTTC
CDR3 protein: CASSPQMTVGNYGYTF

clone size: -
J gene: TRBJ1-3
D gene: -
V gene: TRBV7-9
CDR3 DNA: TGTGCCAGCAGCGCTGCCGCAAGGGGCTCTGGAAACACCATATATTTT
CDR3 protein: CASSAAARGSGNTIYF

clone size: -
J gene: TRBJ1-5
D gene: -
V gene: TRBV27
CDR3 DNA: TGTGCCAGCAGTCACGGGGGTTATAGCAATCAGCCCCAGCATTTT
CDR3 protein: CASSHGGYSNQPQHF

clone size: -
J gene: TRBJ1-6
D gene: -
V gene: TRBV6-6
CDR3 DNA: TGTGCCAGCAGCTTTATGGACAGCTATAATTCACCCCTCCACTTT
CDR3 protein: CASSFMDSYNSPLHF

clone size: -
J gene: TRBJ1-6
D gene: -
V gene: TRBV14
CDR3 DNA: TGTGCCAGCAGCCATCCCCGGGGGCCCCTCCACTTT
CDR3 protein: CASSHPRGPLHF

clone size: -
J gene: TRBJ2-2
D gene: TRBD1
V gene: TRBV5-8
CDR3 DNA: TGTGCCAGCAGCCTCGGACAGGTGAACACCGGGGAGCTGTTTTTT
CDR3 protein: CASSLGQVNTGELFF

clone size: -
J gene: TRBJ1-1
D gene: -
V gene: TRBV27
CDR3 DNA: TGTGCCAGCAGAGGGGGGGGCACCAACACTGAAGCTTTCTTT
CDR3 protein: CASRGGGTNTEAFF

clone size: -
J gene: TRBJ1-1
D gene: -
V gene: TRBV6-1
CDR3 DNA: TGTGCCAGCAGTGGACAGATTAACACTGAAGCTTTCTTT
CDR3 protein: CASSGQINTEAFF

clone size: -
J gene: TRBJ1-2
D gene: -
V gene: TRBV30
CDR3 DNA: TGTGCCTGGAAAACGCTGGACGTCTATGGCTACACCTTC
CDR3 protein: CAWKTLDVYGYTF

clone size: -
J gene: TRBJ1-1
D gene: -
V gene: TRBV6-6
CDR3 DNA: TGTGCCAGCAGACGACAGGACACGAACACTGAAGCTTTCTTT
CDR3 protein: CASRRQDTNTEAFF

clone size: -
J gene: TRBJ2-5
D gene: -
V gene: TRBV28
CDR3 DNA: TGTGCCAGCCTACCCTCGGCAGGGCAGTTACAAGAGACCCAGTACTTC
CDR3 protein: CASLPSAGQLQETQYF

clone size: -
J gene: TRBJ1-5
D gene: TRBD1
V gene: TRBV5-1
CDR3 DNA: TGCGCCAGCAGCCCCGGGACAGGGGTTCAGCCCCAGCATTTT
CDR3 protein: CASSPGTGVQPQHF

clone size: -
J gene: TRBJ1-5
D gene: -
V gene: TRBV4-1
CDR3 DNA: TGCGCCAGCAGCCAAGACCCCAGCAATCAGCCCCAGCATTTT
CDR3 protein: CASSQDPSNQPQHF

clone size: -
J gene: TRBJ2-3
D gene: TRBD1
V gene: TRBV4-2
CDR3 DNA: TGTGCCAGCAGCCAACCGCAGGGGGCGGCCACAGATACGCAGTATTTT
CDR3 protein: CASSQPQGAATDTQYF

clone size: -
J gene: TRBJ2-2
D gene: TRBD1
V gene: TRBV10-3
CDR3 DNA: TGTGCCACTAGGACAGGGGCGGACACCGGGGAGCTGTTTTTT
CDR3 protein: CATRTGADTGELFF

clone size: -
J gene: TRBJ1-2
D gene: -
V gene: TRBV6-6
CDR3 DNA: TGTGCCAGCAGTTACCCTCAGGCGCTTTATGGCTACACCTTC
CDR3 protein: CASSYPQALYGYTF

clone size: -
J gene: TRBJ1-2
D gene: -
V gene: TRBV6-6
CDR3 DNA: TGTGCCAGCACGTACAGAGCCTATGGCTACACCTTC
CDR3 protein: CASTYRAYGYTF

clone size: -
J gene: TRBJ2-6
D gene: -
V gene: TRBV5-4
CDR3 DNA: TGTGCCAGCACCTCCCCTGGGGCCAACGTCCTGACTTTC
CDR3 protein: CASTSPGANVLTF

clone size: -
J gene: TRBJ2-1
D gene: -
V gene: TRBV7-9
CDR3 DNA: TGTGCCAGCAGCACTGGACAGTACAATGAGCAGTTCTTC
CDR3 protein: CASSTGQYNEQFF

clone size: -
J gene: TRBJ2-5
D gene: -
V gene: TRBV30
CDR3 DNA: TGTGCCTGGAGTGTTAGACAGTTCGGAACCCAGTACTTC
CDR3 protein: CAWSVRQFGTQYF

clone size: few
J gene: TRBJ2-7
D gene: -
V gene: TRBV18
CDR3 DNA: TGTGCCAGCTCAGCTACAGGCGGTGAGGCCTACGAGCAGTACTTC
CDR3 protein: CASSATGGEAYEQYF

clone size: -
J gene: TRBJ1-1
D gene: TRBD1
V gene: TRBV9
CDR3 DNA: TGTGCCAGCAGCGAGACAGGGGGCAAGACTGAAGCTTTCTTT
CDR3 protein: CASSETGGKTEAFF

clone size: -
J gene: TRBJ1-1
D gene: -
V gene: TRBV21-1
CDR3 DNA: TGTGCCAGCAGCAACACGTCTTCGACAGGTGAGAACACTGAAGCTTTCTTT
CDR3 protein: CASSNTSSTGENTEAFF

clone size: -
J gene: TRBJ1-2
D gene: -
V gene: TRBV5-8
CDR3 DNA: TGTGCCAGCAGCTTGGCGCTTACGGGTCGGCACTATGGCTACACCTTC
CDR3 protein: CASSLALTGRHYGYTF

clone size: -
J gene: TRBJ1-4
D gene: -
V gene: TRBV5-1
CDR3 DNA: TGCGCCAGCAGCGCTTCAGGGGAGGCTAATGAAAAACTGTTTTTT
CDR3 protein: CASSASGEANEKLFF

clone size: -
J gene: TRBJ1-5
D gene: TRBD1
V gene: TRBV19
CDR3 DNA: TGTGCCAGTAGTATACAACAGGGGTGGCAGCCCCAGCATTTT
CDR3 protein: CASSIQQGWQPQHF

clone size: -
J gene: TRBJ1-6
D gene: -
V gene: TRBV5-1
CDR3 DNA: TGCGCCAGCAGCCTCCGTAGGGATTCTTCACCCCTCCACTTT
CDR3 protein: CASSLRRDSSPLHF

clone size: once
J gene: TRBJ2-1
D gene: TRBD2
V gene: TRBV7-8
CDR3 DNA: TGTGCCAGCGGTACTAGCGGCCACAATGAGCAGTTCTTC
CDR3 protein: CASGTSGHNEQFF

clone size: -
J gene: TRBJ2-7
D gene: TRBD1
V gene: TRBV2
CDR3 DNA: TGTGCCAGCAGTGACAGGGACAGCTCCTACGAGCAGTACTTC
CDR3 protein: CASSDRDSSYEQYF

clone size: -
J gene: TRBJ2-7
D gene: -
V gene: TRBV25-1
CDR3 DNA: TGTGCCAGCAGTGAATATTCGTCCCAGGGTGACGAGCAGTACTTC
CDR3 protein: CASSEYSSQGDEQYF

clone size: -
J gene: TRBJ1-1
D gene: -
V gene: TRBV15
CDR3 DNA: TGTGCCACCAGCAACACAGGGAAAGATGCTTTCTTT
CDR3 protein: CATSNTGKDAFF

clone size: -
J gene: TRBJ1-6
D gene: -
V gene: TRBV18
CDR3 DNA: TGTGCCAGCTCACCACTACAGGCTGAAGATAATTCACCCCTCCACTTT
CDR3 protein: CASSPLQAEDNSPLHF

clone size: -
J gene: TRBJ1-2
D gene: TRBD1
V gene: TRBV6-4
CDR3 DNA: TGTGCCAGCAGTGTCACAGGGGGCGATGGCTACACCTTC
CDR3 protein: CASSVTGGDGYTF

clone size: -
J gene: TRBJ1-2
D gene: -
V gene: TRBV6-1
CDR3 DNA: TGTGCCAGCAGTGCGGAGGCCCCTTTCTATGGCTACACCTTC
CDR3 protein: CASSAEAPFYGYTF

clone size: -
J gene: TRBJ1-3
D gene: TRBD1
V gene: TRBV9
CDR3 DNA: TGTGCCAGCAGCGTAGGACAGGGGGCCCTCCGCTCTGGAAACACCATATATTTT
CDR3 protein: CASSVGQGALRSGNTIYF

clone size: -
J gene: TRBJ1-1
D gene: -
V gene: TRBV12-5
CDR3 DNA: TGTGCTAGTGGTTCCCAGAACATGAACACTGAAGCTTTCTTT
CDR3 protein: CASGSQNMNTEAFF

clone size: -
J gene: TRBJ2-3
D gene: -
V gene: TRBV5-6
CDR3 DNA: TGTGCCAGCAGCTTGGCCTGGGGTACCGGCACAGATACGCAGTATTTT
CDR3 protein: CASSLAWGTGTDTQYF

clone size: -
J gene: TRBJ2-7
D gene: TRBD2
V gene: TRBV30
CDR3 DNA: TGTGCCTGGAGTATTAGCGGGGGAGGATACGAGCAGTACTTC
CDR3 protein: CAWSISGGGYEQYF

clone size: -
J gene: TRBJ2-1
D gene: -
V gene: TRBV25-1
CDR3 DNA: TGTGCCAGCAGTGTTGGCGGGGGCTCGAACAATGAGCAGTTCTTC
CDR3 protein: CASSVGGGSNNEQFF

clone size: -
J gene: TRBJ2-3
D gene: -
V gene: TRBV19
CDR3 DNA: TGTGCCAGTAGTAAGCCTGTAGGGGATACGCAGTATTTT
CDR3 protein: CASSKPVGDTQYF

clone size: -
J gene: TRBJ1-2
D gene: -
V gene: TRBV5-1
CDR3 DNA: TGCGCCAGCAGCTTGGCGCCAGACTCTAACTATGGCTACACCTTC
CDR3 protein: CASSLAPDSNYGYTF

clone size: -
J gene: TRBJ2-3
D gene: -
V gene: TRBV6-4
CDR3 DNA: TGTGCCAGCAGTGATCTAGGGGGAGGGGGCCCAGATACGCAGTATTTT
CDR3 protein: CASSDLGGGGPDTQYF

clone size: -
J gene: TRBJ2-7
D gene: -
V gene: TRBV5-1
CDR3 DNA: TGCGCCAGCAGCAAAGGGGAGAGCCAGCAGTACTTC
CDR3 protein: CASSKGESQQYF

clone size: once
J gene: TRBJ1-2
D gene: TRBD1
V gene: TRBV4-2
CDR3 DNA: TGTGCCAGCAGCCAAGATCGGACAGGGGCCTATGGCTACACCTTC
CDR3 protein: CASSQDRTGAYGYTF